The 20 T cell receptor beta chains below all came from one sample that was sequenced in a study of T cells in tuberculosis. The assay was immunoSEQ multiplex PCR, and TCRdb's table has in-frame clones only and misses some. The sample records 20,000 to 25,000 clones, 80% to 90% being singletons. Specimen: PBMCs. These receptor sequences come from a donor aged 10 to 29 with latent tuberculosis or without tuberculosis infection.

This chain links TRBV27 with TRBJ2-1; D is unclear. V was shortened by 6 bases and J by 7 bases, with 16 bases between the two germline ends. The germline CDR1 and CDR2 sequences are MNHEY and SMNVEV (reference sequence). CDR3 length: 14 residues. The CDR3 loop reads CASSRKEFGNEQFF. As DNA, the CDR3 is TGTGCCAGCAGCCGGAAAGAGTTCGGGAATGAGCAGTTCTTC.

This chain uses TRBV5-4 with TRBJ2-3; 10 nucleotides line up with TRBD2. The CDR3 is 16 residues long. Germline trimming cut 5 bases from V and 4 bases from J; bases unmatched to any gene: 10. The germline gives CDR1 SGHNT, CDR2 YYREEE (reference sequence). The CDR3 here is CASSYTGTSESDTQYF. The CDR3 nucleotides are TGTGCCAGCAGTTATACCGGGACTAGCGAGTCAGATACGCAGTATTTT.

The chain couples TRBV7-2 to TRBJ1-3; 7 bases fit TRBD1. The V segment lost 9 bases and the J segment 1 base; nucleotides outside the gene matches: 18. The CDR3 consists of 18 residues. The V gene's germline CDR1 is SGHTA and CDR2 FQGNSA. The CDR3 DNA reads TGTGCCAGACGGATCGGACAGGCCTTGATCAAATCTGGAAACACCATATATTTT. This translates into CARRIGQALIKSGNTIYF.

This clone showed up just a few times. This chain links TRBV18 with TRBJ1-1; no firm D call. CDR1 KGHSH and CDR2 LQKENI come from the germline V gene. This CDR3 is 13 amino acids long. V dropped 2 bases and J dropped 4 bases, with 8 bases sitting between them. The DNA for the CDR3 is TGTGCCAGCTCACCATCCGGGTCCACTGAAGCTTTCTTT. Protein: CASSPSGSTEAFF.

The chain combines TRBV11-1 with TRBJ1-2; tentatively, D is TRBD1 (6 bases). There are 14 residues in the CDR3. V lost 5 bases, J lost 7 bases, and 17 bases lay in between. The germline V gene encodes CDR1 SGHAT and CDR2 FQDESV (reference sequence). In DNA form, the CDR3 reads TGTGCCAGCAGCCCCGACGGGACAACTGGTGGCTACACCTTC. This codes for CASSPDGTTGGYTF.

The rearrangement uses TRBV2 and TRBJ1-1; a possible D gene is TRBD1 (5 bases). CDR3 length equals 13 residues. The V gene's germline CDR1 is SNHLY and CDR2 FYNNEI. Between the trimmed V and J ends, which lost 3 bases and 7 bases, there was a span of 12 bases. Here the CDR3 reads CASSEARGIEAFF. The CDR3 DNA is TGTGCCAGCAGTGAGGCGCGGGGCATTGAAGCTTTCTTT.

CDR3 protein: CASREIRQAFNEKLFF. The CDR3 DNA reads TGCGCCAGCCGAGAAATCAGACAGGCGTTTAATGAAAAACTGTTTTTT. The chain is built from TRBV10-2 and TRBJ1-4, with D tentatively TRBD1 (6 bases). The CDR3 consists of 16 residues. The germline V gene has CDR1 WSHSY and CDR2 SAAADI. Trimming left V 8 bases short and J 4 bases short, with 20 bases between.

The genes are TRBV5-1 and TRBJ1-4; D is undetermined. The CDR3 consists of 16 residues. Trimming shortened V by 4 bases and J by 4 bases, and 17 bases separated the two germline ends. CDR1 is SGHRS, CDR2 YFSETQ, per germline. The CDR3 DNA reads TGCGCCAGCAGCGCCGAGGTGGCAGCCCTTAATGAAAAACTGTTTTTT. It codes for CASSAEVAALNEKLFF.

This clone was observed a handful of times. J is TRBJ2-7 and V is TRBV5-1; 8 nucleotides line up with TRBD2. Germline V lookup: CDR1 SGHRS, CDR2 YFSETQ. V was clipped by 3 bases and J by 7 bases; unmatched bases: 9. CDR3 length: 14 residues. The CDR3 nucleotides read TGCGCCAGCAGCTCGGGACTAGAAGGTCTTGAGCAGTACTTC. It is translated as CASSSGLEGLEQYF.

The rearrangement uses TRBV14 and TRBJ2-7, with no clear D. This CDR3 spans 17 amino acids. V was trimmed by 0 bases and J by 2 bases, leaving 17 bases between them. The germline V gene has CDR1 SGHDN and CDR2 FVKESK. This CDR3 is CASSQDLGSSTPYEQYF. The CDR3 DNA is TGTGCCAGCAGCCAAGATTTGGGCAGCTCAACGCCCTACGAGCAGTACTTC. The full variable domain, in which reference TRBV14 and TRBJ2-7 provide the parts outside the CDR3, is EAGVTQFPSHSVIEKGQTVTLRCDPISGHDNLYWYRRVMGKEIKFLLHFVKESKQDESGMPNNRFLAERTGGTYSTLKVQPAELEDSGVYFCASSQDLGSSTPYEQYFGPGTRLTVT.

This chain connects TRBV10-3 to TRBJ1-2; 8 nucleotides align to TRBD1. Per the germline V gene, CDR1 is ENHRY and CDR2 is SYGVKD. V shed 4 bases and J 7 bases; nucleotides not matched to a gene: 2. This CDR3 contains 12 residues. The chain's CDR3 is CAISGTGTGYTF. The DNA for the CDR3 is TGTGCCATCAGTGGGACAGGGACTGGCTACACCTTC.

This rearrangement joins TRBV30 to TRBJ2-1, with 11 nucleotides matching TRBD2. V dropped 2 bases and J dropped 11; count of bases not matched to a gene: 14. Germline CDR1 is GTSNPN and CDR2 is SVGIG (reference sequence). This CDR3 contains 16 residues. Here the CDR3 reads CAWSPILAGVAHKQFF. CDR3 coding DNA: TGTGCCTGGAGTCCGATACTAGCGGGGGTGGCCCACAAGCAGTTCTTC.

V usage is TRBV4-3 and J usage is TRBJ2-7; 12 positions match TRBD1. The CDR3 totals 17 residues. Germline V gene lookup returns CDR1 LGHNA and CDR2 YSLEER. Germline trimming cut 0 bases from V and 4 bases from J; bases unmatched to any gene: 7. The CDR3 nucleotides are TGCGCCAGCAGCCAAGAGAACCCGGGACAGGGGGCTTACGAGCAGTACTTC. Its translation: CASSQENPGQGAYEQYF.

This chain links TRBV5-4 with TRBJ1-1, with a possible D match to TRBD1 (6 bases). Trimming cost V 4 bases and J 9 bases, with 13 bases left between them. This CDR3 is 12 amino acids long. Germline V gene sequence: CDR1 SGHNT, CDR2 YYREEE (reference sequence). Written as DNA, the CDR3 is TGTGCCAGCAGCATTCCCGGACAGAAAGCTTTCTTT. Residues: CASSIPGQKAFF.

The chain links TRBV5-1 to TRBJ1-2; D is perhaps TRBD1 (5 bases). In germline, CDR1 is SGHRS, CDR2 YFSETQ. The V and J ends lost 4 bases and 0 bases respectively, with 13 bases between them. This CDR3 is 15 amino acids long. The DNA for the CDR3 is TGCGCCAGCAGCGCGCTGGACACTTCTAACTATGGCTACACCTTC. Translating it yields CASSALDTSNYGYTF.

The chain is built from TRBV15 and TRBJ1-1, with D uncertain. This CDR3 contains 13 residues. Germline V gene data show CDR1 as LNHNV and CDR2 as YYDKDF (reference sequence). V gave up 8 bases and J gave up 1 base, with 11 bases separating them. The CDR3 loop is CATEGGRNTEAFF. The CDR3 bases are TGTGCCACCGAAGGAGGGAGGAACACTGAAGCTTTCTTT. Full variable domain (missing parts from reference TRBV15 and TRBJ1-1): DAMVIQNPRYQVTQFGKPVTLSCSQTLNHNVMYWYQQKSSQAPKLLFHYYDKDFNNEADTPDNFQSRRPNTSFCFLDIRSPGLGDTAMYLCATEGGRNTEAFFGQGTRLTVV.

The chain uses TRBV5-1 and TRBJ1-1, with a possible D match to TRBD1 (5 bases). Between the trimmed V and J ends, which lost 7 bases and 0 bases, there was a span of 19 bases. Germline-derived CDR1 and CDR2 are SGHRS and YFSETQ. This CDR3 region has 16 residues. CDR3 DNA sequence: TGCGCCAGCGTGGAAGGTATCGGACAAATGAACACTGAAGCTTTCTTT. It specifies CASVEGIGQMNTEAFF.

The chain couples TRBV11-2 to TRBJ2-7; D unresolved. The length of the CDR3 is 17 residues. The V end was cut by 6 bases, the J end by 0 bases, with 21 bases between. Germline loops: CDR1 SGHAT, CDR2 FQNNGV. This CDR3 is CASSPVGFVGTSYEQYF. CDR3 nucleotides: TGTGCCAGCAGTCCAGTCGGGTTTGTCGGCACCTCCTACGAGCAGTACTTC.

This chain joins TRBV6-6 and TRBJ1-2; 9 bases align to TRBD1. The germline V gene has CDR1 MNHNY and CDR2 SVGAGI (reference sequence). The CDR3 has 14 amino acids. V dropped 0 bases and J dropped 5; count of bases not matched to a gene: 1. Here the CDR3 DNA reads TGTGCCAGCAGTTACTCGGACAGGGGTTATGGCTACACCTTC. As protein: CASSYSDRGYGYTF.

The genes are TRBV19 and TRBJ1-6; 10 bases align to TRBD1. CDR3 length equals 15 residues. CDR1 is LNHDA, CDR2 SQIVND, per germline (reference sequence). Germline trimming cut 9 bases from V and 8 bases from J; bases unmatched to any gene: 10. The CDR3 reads CASRNLGTGDSPLHF. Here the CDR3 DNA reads TGTGCCAGCAGAAACCTCGGGACAGGGGATTCACCCCTCCACTTT.